This T cell receptor beta chain was recovered during a study of blood T cells in healthy people across ages. Overall study results and limits: Estimated diversity that came from one million T cells was considered an underestimate. Both higher diversity and more naive CD4+ cells marked long-lived donors when set against aged donors. There was no known CMV status for donors, so expanded clonotype changes were possibly confounded.

This clonotype was counted at least ten times. The antigen is undetermined. Possible read error: a much larger clone is one base away. Per germline, CDR1 DFQATT and CDR2 SNEGSKA (reference sequence). The CDR3 extends over 12 amino acids. A J-beta primer mix and a sample-barcoded 5' primer were used in a second PCR of roughly 6 to 11 cycles. A template-switch adaptor with 12 random nucleotides tagged each cDNA molecule. TCRdb reprocessed the 5' RACE reads with MiXCR, giving one entry per CDR3 protein. The sample has roughly 1,700,000 distinct CDR3 sequences; approximately 28% are singletons. The rearrangement links TRBV20-1 to TRBJ2-1, with 10 positions matching TRBD2. The receptor's source is a woman aged 25 to 39 in good health. Sequencing was done on a sample of blood. In DNA, the CDR3 is TGCAGGGCCGTCGGACTAGCGGATGAGCAGTTCTTC. It codes for CRAVGLADEQFF.